The 22 T cell receptor beta chains in this list originate from one sample, sequenced in a study of blood T cell repertoires in COVID-19. The table came from immunoSEQ multiplex PCR; TCRdb's copy has only in-frame clones and leaves some out. The sample has some 40,000 clones, 60% to 80% seen once. The sequenced sample was peripheral blood. These receptors were taken from an older man with acute or convalescent COVID-19.

This chain connects TRBV3-1 (or the pseudogene TRBV3-2) to TRBJ1-5; D might be TRBD1 (6 bases). The CDR3 length is 15 residues. Germline lookup yields CDR1 LGHDT and CDR2 YNNKEL (reference sequence). V was clipped by 2 bases and J by 3 bases, with 11 bases between them. CDR3 nucleotides: TGTGCCAGCAGCCAAACGACAGGCTACAATCAGCCCCAGCATTTT. Encoded protein: CASSQTTGYNQPQHF.

The V gene is TRBV5-8, the J gene TRBJ1-5; weak D call: TRBD1 (6 bases). Germline V gives CDR1 SGHTS, CDR2 YDEGEE. The ends were cut back, 6 bases at V and 1 base at J, with 14 bases in the middle. CDR3 size: 15 residues. The CDR3 DNA reads as TGTGCCAGCACCCCCCGGGGGGCGAGCAATCAGCCCCAGCATTTT. Its protein is CASTPRGASNQPQHF. Supplemented by reference TRBV5-8 and TRBJ1-5, the full variable domain reads EAGVTQSPTHLIKTRGQQATLRCSPISGHTSVYWYQQALGLGLQFLLWYDEGEERNRGNFPPRFSGRQFPNYSSELNVNALELEDSALYLCASTPRGASNQPQHFGDGTRLSIL.

The chain joins TRBV30 to TRBJ1-1; D is unclear. Germline assignment: CDR1 GTSNPN and CDR2 SVGIG (reference sequence). The germline V and J ends were trimmed by 3 bases and 1 base, with 12 bases remaining between them. CDR3 size: 14 residues. The CDR3 here is CAWRPMAGNTEAFF. CDR3 in DNA: TGTGCCTGGAGACCGATGGCAGGGAACACTGAAGCTTTCTTT. Using reference TRBV30 and TRBJ1-1 for the parts outside the CDR3, the full variable domain is SQTIHQWPATLVQPVGSPLSLECTVEGTSNPNLYWYRQAAGRGLQLLFYSVGIGQISSEVPQNLSASRPQDRQFILSSKKLLLSDSGFYLCAWRPMAGNTEAFFGQGTRLTVV.

The CDR3 loop reads CASSQTGNGYTF. As DNA, the CDR3 is TGTGCCAGCAGCCAGACAGGGAATGGCTACACCTTC. The J gene is TRBJ1-2, the V gene TRBV7-2, with 7 nucleotides matching TRBD1. The J segment lost 6 bases and the V segment lost 5 bases, leaving 3 bases of the junction unmatched. Germline-derived CDR1 and CDR2 are SGHTA and FQGNSA. The CDR3 covers 12 residues. The whole variable domain, filled in from reference TRBV7-2 and TRBJ1-2, reads GAGVSQSPSNKVTEKGKDVELRCDPISGHTALYWYRQSLGQGLEFLIYFQGNSAPDKSGLPSDRFSAERTGGSVSTLTIQRTQQEDSAVYLCASSQTGNGYTFGSGTRLTVV.

This clone has only one observation. The chain has TRBV12-3 or TRBV12-4 and TRBJ1-1; unclear D gene. The CDR3 covers 11 residues. The V end lost 2 bases, the J end lost 9 bases, and 7 bases lay between the germline ends. The CDR3 DNA follows: TGTGCCAGCAGTTTACGGGAGAAAGCTTTCTTT. Translating gives CASSLREKAFF.

The chain recombines TRBV5-1 with TRBJ1-6; 8 positions agree with TRBD1. V shed 4 bases and J 9 bases; nucleotides not matched to a gene: 9. CDR3 length equals 15 residues. The germline V gene has CDR1 SGHRS and CDR2 YFSETQ. CDR3 residues: CASSTSGGLGSPLHF. The CDR3 bases are TGCGCCAGCAGCACCTCAGGGGGCTTGGGTTCACCCCTCCACTTT.

Comment on this clone: At one boundary the junction diverges from the germline segment, which might be a read error. This chain uses TRBV7-9 with TRBJ2-3; 8 bases line up with TRBD1. Germline assignment: CDR1 SEHNR and CDR2 FQNEAQ (reference sequence). The CDR3 totals 12 residues. CDR3 sequence: CASSFWTGPSDF. The CDR3 bases are TGTGCCAGCAGCTTCTGGACAGGGCCGTCGGATTTT.

The chain has TRBV9 and TRBJ2-7; 10 positions match TRBD2. V dropped 3 bases and J dropped 3; count of bases not matched to a gene: 9. The CDR3 length is 16 residues. CDR1 and CDR2 from the germline V gene are SGDLS and YYNGEE. CDR3 sequence (DNA): TGTGCCAGCAGCGCCGGTAGCGGGGGGTCAGTCTACGAGCAGTACTTC. Translating gives CASSAGSGGSVYEQYF.

The chain combines TRBV28 with TRBJ1-6; D ambiguous. The CDR3 totals 11 residues. Germline V gene data show CDR1 as MDHEN and CDR2 as SYDVKM. The V end lost 10 bases, the J end lost 7 bases, and 8 bases lay between the germline ends. DNA of the CDR3: TGTGCCAATATCACAAATTCACCCCTCCACTTT. It encodes CANITNSPLHF. The entire variable domain, with the rest obtained from reference TRBV28 and TRBJ1-6, is as follows: DVKVTQSSRYLVKRTGEKVFLECVQDMDHENMFWYRQDPGLGLRLIYFSYDVKMKEKGDIPEGYSVSREKKERFSLILESASTNQTSMYLCANITNSPLHFGNGTRLTVT.

This clone was seen a few times. This chain joins TRBV6-6 and TRBJ1-1; possibly TRBD1 for D (5 bases). V shed 5 bases and J shed 1 base, with 11 bases lying between them. The CDR3 covers 14 residues. CDR1 and CDR2 from the germline V gene are MNHNY and SVGAGI (reference sequence). CDR3 residues: CASSLPGGNTEAFF. The CDR3 DNA reads TGTGCCAGCAGTCTACCGGGGGGGAACACTGAAGCTTTCTTT.

The chain has TRBV5-6 and TRBJ2-7, with 14 bases aligning to TRBD2. Germline values: CDR1 SGHDT, CDR2 YYEEEE. V was pared by 4 bases and J by 1 base, with 7 bases of the junction left unmatched. This CDR3 has 17 amino acids. In DNA, the CDR3 is TGTGCCAGCAGCCGGACTAGCGGGGGGCATTTTTCCTACGAGCAGTACTTC. This translates into CASSRTSGGHFSYEQYF.

The chain carries TRBV6-4 and TRBJ2-7; 13 nucleotides agree with TRBD2. The CDR3 runs 15 residues. Losses at the gene ends were 6 bases for V and 3 bases for J; bases not matched to a gene: 5. Germline CDR1 reads MRHNA; CDR2 reads SNTAGT. The CDR3 region is CASRIRLAGGYEQYF. In DNA, the CDR3 is TGTGCCAGCAGAATAAGACTAGCGGGGGGCTACGAGCAGTACTTC.

The chain recombines TRBV3-1 (or the pseudogene TRBV3-2) with TRBJ1-1; D possibly corresponds to TRBD1 (5 bases). Trimming stripped 1 base from V and 8 bases from J, with 17 bases between. Per germline, CDR1 LGHDT and CDR2 YNNKEL (reference sequence). The CDR3 length is 15 residues. CDR3 residues: CASSQGMGLMVEAFF. CDR3 in DNA: TGTGCCAGCAGCCAAGGAATGGGGCTTATGGTGGAAGCTTTCTTT.

DNA of the CDR3: TGTGCCAGCAGCTGGGGGACAGGTGACTATGGCTACACCTTC. The encoded protein is CASSWGTGDYGYTF. The chain employs TRBV5-4 and TRBJ1-2, with TRBD1 identical over 8 bases. The germline V gene has CDR1 SGHNT and CDR2 YYREEE (reference sequence). The CDR3 covers 14 residues. The trim removed 3 bases at V and 3 bases at J, leaving 4 bases unmatched.

This clone was counted once. This chain links TRBV5-6 with TRBJ1-6, with D possibly TRBD1 on 5 matching bases. CDR3 length equals 16 residues. Germline V lookup: CDR1 SGHDT, CDR2 YYEEEE. V gave up 3 bases and J gave up 4 bases, with 14 bases separating them. The CDR3 DNA reads as TGTGCCAGCAGCTCGCTCGGGGGGGGATATAATTCACCCCTCCACTTT. Protein: CASSSLGGGYNSPLHF.

This chain links TRBV6-5 with TRBJ1-2, with 8 bases that match TRBD1. The germline V gene encodes CDR1 MNHEY and CDR2 SVGAGI. J lost 7 bases, V lost 4 bases, and 11 bases had no gene match. This CDR3 has 15 residues. Written as DNA, the CDR3 is TGTGCCAGCAGTTTAGGGGGACAGGCAAAGGGTGGCTACACCTTC. It yields the protein CASSLGGQAKGGYTF.

The gene calls are TRBV19 and TRBJ1-2, with 12 bases lining up with TRBD1. The trim removed 6 bases at V and 4 bases at J, leaving 12 bases unmatched. Germline values: CDR1 LNHDA, CDR2 SQIVND (reference sequence). The CDR3 is made up of 17 amino acids. The CDR3 region is CASRETGTGGIGYGYTF. The CDR3 DNA sequence: TGTGCCAGTAGGGAGACCGGGACAGGGGGCATCGGCTATGGCTACACCTTC.

The chain links TRBV5-1 to TRBJ2-5, with 7 positions matching TRBD1. V dropped 0 bases and J dropped 5; count of bases not matched to a gene: 10. The CDR3 loop spans 16 amino acids. Germline V gene data show CDR1 as SGHRS and CDR2 as YFSETQ. CDR3 coding DNA: TGCGCCAGCAGCTTGGCGGTTACAGGGGCAGGGGAGACCCAGTACTTC. It is translated as CASSLAVTGAGETQYF.

The rearrangement uses TRBV5-4 and TRBJ2-1, with no clear D. The CDR3 extends over 13 amino acids. V was pared by 4 bases and J by 5 bases, with 10 bases between. Germline CDR1 SGHNT, CDR2 YYREEE (reference sequence). DNA for the CDR3: TGTGCCAGCAGCCTCCGCCTACACAATGAGCAGTTCTTC. The encoded protein is CASSLRLHNEQFF. Full variable domain (rest looked up from reference TRBV5-4 and TRBJ2-1): ETGVTQSPTHLIKTRGQQVTLRCSSQSGHNTVSWYQQALGQGPQFIFQYYREEENGRGNFPPRFSGLQFPNYSSELNVNALELDDSALYLCASSLRLHNEQFFGPGTRLTVL.

This chain connects TRBV7-3 to TRBJ2-7, with a possible D match to TRBD2 (5 bases). Trimming removed 2 bases at V and 2 bases at J, with 13 bases between. The CDR3 contains 15 residues. Germline V gene data show CDR1 as SGHTA and CDR2 as FQGTGA. CDR3 residues: CASSLGPSLTYEQYF. The CDR3 bases are TGTGCCAGCAGCTTAGGTCCTAGCCTAACCTACGAGCAGTACTTC. Together with reference TRBV7-3 and TRBJ2-7, the CDR3 gives the full variable domain: GAGVSQTPSNKVTEKGKYVELRCDPISGHTALYWYRQSLGQGPEFLIYFQGTGAADDSGLPNDRFFAVRPEGSVSTLKIQRTERGDSAVYLCASSLGPSLTYEQYFGPGTRLTVT.

This clone was counted once. V usage is TRBV27 and J usage is TRBJ1-1; TRBD1 is a possible D gene (5 bases). The length of the CDR3 is 16 residues. Germline CDR1 is MNHEY and CDR2 is SMNVEV (reference sequence). With 2 bases removed from V and 3 bases from J, the gap between germline ends came to 16 bases. CDR3 sequence (DNA): TGTGCCAGCAGTTTACTAGGGGCAAGTAGTTACACTGAAGCTTTCTTT. It yields the protein CASSLLGASSYTEAFF.

The genes are TRBV14 and TRBJ1-4; no definite D call. The length of the CDR3 is 17 residues. From germline, CDR1 is SGHDN and CDR2 FVKESK. V lost 2 bases and J 0 bases, leaving 13 bases between the germline ends. For the CDR3, the DNA is TGTGCCAGCAGCCAATTGACGGGGATTTCAACTAATGAAAAACTGTTTTTT. This sequence encodes CASSQLTGISTNEKLFF. The whole variable domain, filled in from reference TRBV14 and TRBJ1-4, reads EAGVTQFPSHSVIEKGQTVTLRCDPISGHDNLYWYRRVMGKEIKFLLHFVKESKQDESGMPNNRFLAERTGGTYSTLKVQPAELEDSGVYFCASSQLTGISTNEKLFFGSGTQLSVL.